This TCR beta chain is from a study of blood T cell repertoires in COVID-19. Residents of about 25 US areas, aged roughly 18 to 89 years, made up the participants. Recovery among Cohort 3 donors was established by two negative PCRs, clearance, or symptom resolution. Authors' methods: Scientists estimated how many nucleated cells there were by amplifying reference gene primers. The protocol was immunoSEQ multiplex PCR, while the TCRdb copy is restricted to in-frame clones and leaves out a portion. From that table come the V and J calls and clone size; the DNA was used to work out D and trimming. The top ten clones hold about 4.1% of a sample with roughly 150,000 clones, 86% of them seen once. The germline V gene encodes CDR1 KGHDR and CDR2 SFDVKD. After removal of 4 bases from V and 3 bases from J, the junction contained 10 bases not matched to a gene. This CDR3 comprises 17 residues.

The sample consisted of PBMCs or T cells enriched from blood (not recorded which). V and J are TRBV24-1 and TRBJ2-2; TRBD2 matches at 7 bases. The source is a man aged 50 or older who had recovered from COVID-19. The DNA for the CDR3 is TGTGCCACCAGTGACCACGGGGGGAAGGTGGACACCGGGGAGCTGTTTTTT. This gives the protein CATSDHGGKVDTGELFF.